Sequencing of this TCR beta chain was carried out in a study of monozygotic twins with inflammatory bowel disease. CDR3 length: 15 residues. From the 5' RACE reads, TCRdb lists one entry per CDR3 protein and no DNA. The sample data list approximately 400,000 distinct CDR3 sequences. With regard to this clonotype: Its antigen is currently unknown.

Findings and caveats of the study: None of the different T cell subtypes could be distinguished from one another. Healthy twins showed more clonotype sharing with others than IBD patients, especially patients with disease activity.

The sequence was collected from a human donor with ulcerative colitis or Crohn's disease, or a healthy co-twin of an affected twin (not recorded which). Specimen: blood. J is TRBJ1-1 and V is TRBV12-3 or TRBV12-4; the TRBD1 assignment by TCRdb is unverifiable without DNA. The chain's CDR3 is CASSRRDRVNTEAFF.